Presented here are 15 T cell receptor beta chains from one specimen sequenced in a study of cytomegalovirus exposure and HLA in healthy donors. The PCR made use of 60 Vbeta and 13 Jbeta primers. Here immunoSEQ multiplex PCR was the method, and the copy in TCRdb shows in-frame clones only, minus some. The sample shows approximately 100,000 clones, under 80% of them seen only once. The sample was PBMCs. The receptors come from a woman younger than 35 in good health and CMV-seropositive.

The chain has TRBV4-1 and TRBJ2-7; 11 positions agree with TRBD2. Per the germline V gene, CDR1 is MGHRA and CDR2 is YSYEKL. This CDR3 region has 16 residues. J lost 4 bases, V lost 1 base, and 6 bases had no gene match. The CDR3 coding sequence is TGCGCCAGCAGCCAAGGGGCCGGGACTAGCGGATACGAGCAGTACTTC. Amino acid sequence: CASSQGAGTSGYEQYF.

This clone has more than one count but fewer than ten. The chain uses TRBV4-1 and TRBJ1-5; 7 bases match TRBD1. This CDR3 spans 19 amino acids. In germline, CDR1 is MGHRA, CDR2 YSYEKL. V lost 3 bases to trimming and J lost 5 bases; unmatched junction nucleotides: 19. The CDR3 protein is CASSQLQFQLRQGHQPQHF. CDR3 nucleotide sequence: TGCGCCAGCAGCCAGCTCCAATTTCAATTAAGACAGGGACATCAGCCCCAGCATTTT.

The V and J genes are TRBV18 and TRBJ1-5, with a possible D match to TRBD1 (5 bases). This CDR3 contains 15 residues. CDR1 and CDR2 (germline): KGHSH, LQKENI. Between the trimmed V and J ends, which lost 9 bases and 0 bases, there was a span of 15 bases. DNA for the CDR3: TGTGCCAGTTCCAGACAGTCCTATAGCAATCAGCCCCAGCATTTT. Encoded protein: CASSRQSYSNQPQHF.

The chain couples TRBV19 to TRBJ1-5; 8 bases agree with TRBD1. V lost 3 bases and J lost 7; bases outside the gene matches: 11. The CDR3 spans 16 residues. Germline CDR1 LNHDA, CDR2 SQIVND (reference sequence). The CDR3 nucleotides are TGTGCCAGTAGTATCGAAGGGCCAGGGGGCAGACAGCCCCAGCATTTT. Amino acid sequence: CASSIEGPGGRQPQHF.

The rearrangement joins TRBV27 to TRBJ2-5; 7 bases line up with TRBD2. The junction had 6 bases not matched to a gene; V was cut back by 6 bases and J by 2 bases. Germline CDR1 and CDR2: MNHEY and SMNVEV (reference sequence). The CDR3 is 14 amino acids. This CDR3 is CASSKREGQETQYF. DNA for the CDR3: TGTGCCAGCAGCAAGCGGGAAGGTCAAGAGACCCAGTACTTC.

J is TRBJ2-2 and V is TRBV4-1; 9 nucleotides line up with TRBD2. The ends lost 2 bases at V and 8 bases at J; junction bases unmatched: 6. The CDR3 totals 15 residues. The germline CDR1 and CDR2 sequences are MGHRA and YSYEKL. Written as DNA, the CDR3 is TGCGCCAGCAGCCAATCAGGACTAGCGACTGGGGAGCTGTTTTTT. Translated, it gives CASSQSGLATGELFF.

The J gene is TRBJ1-2, the V gene TRBV25-1; 7 bases are a match to TRBD1. The CDR3 totals 12 residues. V was pared by 8 bases and J by 4 bases, with 4 bases of the junction left unmatched. Germline loops: CDR1 MGHDK, CDR2 SYGVNS. CDR3 protein: CASRGTAYGYTF. CDR3 DNA: TGTGCCAGCCGGGGGACAGCCTATGGCTACACCTTC.

This clone has a count of ten or more. The V call is TRBV29-1, the J call TRBJ2-6, with TRBD2 matching 10 bases. V shed 4 bases, J shed 0 bases, and the junction held 9 bases outside the gene matches. CDR3 length equals 18 residues. Germline V gives CDR1 SQVTM, CDR2 ANQGSEA. The CDR3 DNA is TGCAGCGTTGGCGCTTCTAGCGGGAGTAGCTCTGGGGCCAACGTCCTGACTTTC. It specifies CSVGASSGSSSGANVLTF.

The count of this clone is one. The gene calls are TRBV5-8 and TRBJ2-1; D is undetermined. CDR3 length: 13 amino acids. The V and J ends lost 7 bases and 6 bases respectively, with 14 bases between them. The germline V gene encodes CDR1 SGHTS and CDR2 YDEGEE. The CDR3 loop reads CASFIGWSNEQFF. CDR3 DNA sequence: TGTGCCAGCTTCATTGGGTGGAGCAATGAGCAGTTCTTC. Full variable domain (rest looked up from reference TRBV5-8 and TRBJ2-1): EAGVTQSPTHLIKTRGQQATLRCSPISGHTSVYWYQQALGLGLQFLLWYDEGEERNRGNFPPRFSGRQFPNYSSELNVNALELEDSALYLCASFIGWSNEQFFGPGTRLTVL.

V usage is TRBV10-3 and J usage is TRBJ2-5; 12 bases match TRBD2. The J call may be incorrect, as the DNA end agrees better with TRBJ2-7. CDR1 ENHRY and CDR2 SYGVKD come from the germline V gene. The CDR3 contains 18 residues. The CDR3 is CAISKTSGRLGANYEQYF. In nucleotides, the CDR3 is TGTGCCATCAGCAAGACTAGCGGGAGACTCGGGGCGAACTACGAGCAGTACTTC.

This clone was recorded only once. The chain combines TRBV28 with TRBJ2-1; D is possibly TRBD2 (5 bases). Trimming left V 2 bases short and J 6 bases short, with 11 bases between. The CDR3 extends over 14 amino acids. Germline V gene sequence: CDR1 MDHEN, CDR2 SYDVKM. In nucleotides, the CDR3 is TGTGCCAGCAGTTTAGAACTAGTAGTCAATGAGCAGTTCTTC. Protein sequence: CASSLELVVNEQFF.

This chain connects TRBV6-4 to TRBJ2-1; the match to TRBD2 covers 9 bases. Germline lookup yields CDR1 MRHNA and CDR2 SNTAGT. The CDR3 covers 13 residues. The V segment lost 5 bases and the J segment 11 bases; nucleotides outside the gene matches: 7. CDR3 bases: TGTGCCAGCAGTCAGACTAGCGGCCTTAAGCAGTTCTTC. This gives the protein CASSQTSGLKQFF.

The chain carries TRBV20-1 and TRBJ2-1; perhaps TRBD2 as D (5 bases). Germline V gives CDR1 DFQATT, CDR2 SNEGSKA (reference sequence). The CDR3 is 11 residues long. Trimming took off 8 bases at V and 2 bases at J, with 7 bases between the two ends. Here the CDR3 reads CSSGAYNEQFF. In nucleotides, the CDR3 is TGCAGTTCCGGGGCCTACAATGAGCAGTTCTTC.

This clone has only one observation. This chain connects TRBV20-1 to TRBJ1-2; 7 positions agree with TRBD1. CDR1 and CDR2 from the germline V gene are DFQATT and SNEGSKA (reference sequence). V shed 6 bases and J 8 bases; nucleotides not matched to a gene: 6. This CDR3 has 11 amino acids. CDR3 protein: CSATTGFGYTF. In nucleotides, the CDR3 is TGCAGTGCAACGACAGGGTTCGGCTACACCTTC.

The gene calls are TRBV5-1 and TRBJ2-7; D may be TRBD1 (5 bases). The germline V and J ends were trimmed by 2 bases and 0 bases, with 6 bases remaining between them. Germline V gene lookup returns CDR1 SGHRS and CDR2 YFSETQ. There are 13 residues in the CDR3. The CDR3 reads CASSFGASYEQYF. CDR3 sequence (DNA): TGCGCCAGCAGCTTTGGGGCCTCCTACGAGCAGTACTTC.